Below, one T cell receptor (beta chain) is given with its context. The antigen is unknown. The data stem from a study of cytomegalovirus exposure and HLA in healthy donors. Study findings and constraints: In an earlier analysis, productive rearrangement rates for most beta V segments clustered near 87% or 30%.

CDR3 length: 14 amino acids. Looked up from germline, CDR1 is SGHAT and CDR2 is FQNNGV. V shed 3 bases and J shed 1 base, with 9 bases lying between them. PCR amplification relied on 60 Vbeta primers (plus 13 Jbeta primers). TCRdb's copy holds only in-frame clones and misses some; the assay was immunoSEQ multiplex PCR. The sample consists of around 100,000 clones, around 80% of them appearing once. The chain couples TRBV11-2 to TRBJ1-1; D is undetermined. Specimen: PBMCs. The TCR comes from a woman between 18 and 29 years old in good health and CMV-seropositive. The CDR3 spells CASSFLEGNTEAFF. Written as DNA, the CDR3 is TGTGCCAGCAGCTTTTTAGAGGGGAACACTGAAGCTTTCTTT.